A single sample gave rise to the 21 T cell receptor beta chains below, sequenced in a study of T cell clonotyping in hematopoietic cell transplantation (dated by TCRdb to the early 2020s). The time point label here, explained by the study, means: recipient sample about 28 days before transplant, after cytoreduction. Library preparation used the immunoSEQ multiplex PCR assay. This is the immuneACCESS table as TCRdb keeps it, with only in-frame sequences that have V and J called. A part of the clones is gone; compared with another copy, unresolved V genes explain less than half, and the rest is unexplained. For this sample the table gives about 47,000 clones, of which around 80% were detected only once. The ten largest make up 5.3% of the sample. Sequencing was performed on peripheral blood mononuclear cells, taken before stem cell transplant. The source of these receptors is a man in his fifties or sixties with myelodysplastic syndrome. Some clones in this sample may be carry-over from other donors' samples.

The chain links TRBV4-3 to TRBJ2-5, with TRBD1 as a possible D gene (6 bases). The CDR3 is made up of 15 amino acids. V was trimmed by 4 bases and J by 1 base, leaving 13 bases between them. Per the germline V gene, CDR1 is LGHNA and CDR2 is YSLEER. In DNA, the CDR3 is TGCGCCAGCAGCCGCGTAGCACAGGGCCAAGAGACCCAGTACTTC. This encodes CASSRVAQGQETQYF.

The rearrangement joins TRBV2 to TRBJ1-1, with D tentatively TRBD1 (6 bases). Looked up from germline, CDR1 is SNHLY and CDR2 is FYNNEI. V lost 0 bases, J lost 5 bases, and 16 bases lay in between. There are 16 residues in the CDR3. The CDR3 protein is CASSEASGARRTEAFF. DNA of the CDR3: TGTGCCAGCAGTGAAGCTTCGGGGGCCAGGAGGACTGAAGCTTTCTTT.

The chain has TRBV6-1 and TRBJ1-5; unclear D gene. This CDR3 has 15 residues. Germline CDR1 is MNHNS and CDR2 is SASEGT. Between the trimmed V and J ends, which lost 0 bases and 4 bases, there was a span of 10 bases. The CDR3 protein is CASSEAGRFNQPQHF. The CDR3 nucleotides read TGTGCCAGCAGTGAAGCCGGGCGGTTTAATCAGCCCCAGCATTTT.

A single count supports this clone. The chain links TRBV7-2 to TRBJ1-6; 7 bases are a match to TRBD1. The CDR3 loop spans 16 amino acids. The V and J ends lost 3 bases and 9 bases, in that order; junction bases with no gene match: 11. The germline gives CDR1 SGHTA, CDR2 FQGNSA. The CDR3 region is CASSLAGGRTSSPLHF. For the CDR3, the DNA is TGTGCCAGCAGCTTGGCAGGGGGACGCACAAGTTCACCCCTCCACTTT.

The chain links TRBV29-1 to TRBJ1-2; D is unclear. Germline V gene lookup returns CDR1 SQVTM and CDR2 ANQGSEA. Trimming stripped 8 bases from V and 0 bases from J, with 7 bases between. The CDR3 length is 11 residues. CDR3 sequence (DNA): TGCAGCTCATACTCTAACTATGGCTACACCTTC. Its translation: CSSYSNYGYTF.

The DNA for the CDR3 is TGTGCCAGCAGCCGGGCCGGGACAGGGGGAAAGAATGAGCAGTTCTTC. This sequence encodes CASSRAGTGGKNEQFF. This sequence joins TRBV27 and TRBJ2-1; 11 bases align to TRBD1. V was clipped by 6 bases and J by 7 bases; unmatched bases: 11. This CDR3 has 16 amino acids. CDR1 MNHEY and CDR2 SMNVEV come from the germline V gene (reference sequence).

This chain links TRBV6-4 with TRBJ2-1, with TRBD2 as a possible D gene (7 bases). V was trimmed by 3 bases and J by 14 bases, leaving 17 bases between them. The CDR3 has 13 residues. Germline V CDR1 and CDR2: MRHNA, SNTAGT. CDR3 region: CASSESGRGREFF. Written as DNA, the CDR3 is TGTGCCAGCAGTGAATCAGGGAGGGGGAGGGAGTTCTTC.

The chain has TRBV6-5 and TRBJ2-7; D gene unclear. Germline V lookup: CDR1 MNHEY, CDR2 SVGAGI. This CDR3 is built from 12 residues. Trimming pared 6 bases from V and 6 bases from J, leaving 12 bases between. CDR3 DNA: TGTGCCAGCAGCCGCCTCGGAAGCGAGCAGTACTTC. It is translated as CASSRLGSEQYF.

V is TRBV19 and J is TRBJ1-1; maybe TRBD1 (6 bases). This CDR3 has 14 residues. Deletions cut 2 bases from V and 5 bases from J, with 12 bases between. Germline V lookup: CDR1 LNHDA, CDR2 SQIVND (reference sequence). As DNA, the CDR3 is TGTGCCAGTAGTATACTTAACAGGGAGACTGAAGCTTTCTTT. Translation: CASSILNRETEAFF.

J is TRBJ2-4 and V is TRBV19; a weak D match, TRBD1 (7 bases). V dropped 5 bases and J dropped 0 bases, with 17 bases sitting between them. The CDR3 contains 17 residues. Germline V gene data show CDR1 as LNHDA and CDR2 as SQIVND (reference sequence). CDR3 region: CASSSKQGTLAKNIQYF. The CDR3, as DNA: TGTGCCAGTAGTTCTAAACAGGGGACTCTAGCCAAAAACATTCAGTACTTC.

The V gene is TRBV6-6, the J gene TRBJ2-7; no firm D call. The length of the CDR3 is 14 residues. Trimming took off 3 bases at V and 2 bases at J, with 11 bases between the two ends. Germline CDR1 and CDR2: MNHNY and SVGAGI (reference sequence). Written as DNA, the CDR3 is TGTGCCAGCAGTTATGACTCAGCGACCTACGAGCAGTACTTC. Protein sequence: CASSYDSATYEQYF.

This clone was observed a handful of times. V usage is TRBV25-1 and J usage is TRBJ1-2; perhaps TRBD1 as D (5 bases). The germline gives CDR1 MGHDK, CDR2 SYGVNS. V shed 3 bases and J shed 4 bases, with 18 bases lying between them. This CDR3 region has 16 residues. This CDR3 is CASSDSRDGLVYGYTF. The CDR3 nucleotides read TGTGCCAGCAGTGACTCCCGGGACGGACTAGTCTATGGCTACACCTTC.

Here the CDR3 DNA reads TGTGCCAGCCAAAAGGACAGCGCCATGAACACTGAAGCTTTCTTT. Translated: CASQKDSAMNTEAFF. This chain joins TRBV19 and TRBJ1-1; D may be TRBD1 (6 bases). Looked up from germline, CDR1 is LNHDA and CDR2 is SQIVND (reference sequence). This CDR3 comprises 15 residues. V lost 9 bases and J lost 0, with 17 bases in between.

This chain joins TRBV30 and TRBJ2-7; the D gene is possibly TRBD1 (6 bases). Trimming took off 0 bases at V and 2 bases at J, with 11 bases between the two ends. Germline V gives CDR1 GTSNPN, CDR2 SVGIG (reference sequence). This CDR3 has 14 amino acids. CDR3: CAWSVNRVPYEQYF. The CDR3, as DNA: TGTGCCTGGAGTGTGAACAGGGTTCCCTACGAGCAGTACTTC.

The rearrangement uses TRBV4-2 and TRBJ1-2, with D possibly being TRBD1 (6 bases). The germline V gene has CDR1 LGHNA and CDR2 YNFKEQ. With 0 bases removed from V and 8 bases from J, the gap between germline ends came to 22 bases. The CDR3 loop spans 17 amino acids. CDR3 sequence reads: CASSQDGDRSVVGGYTF. The CDR3 DNA reads TGTGCCAGCAGCCAAGATGGCGACAGGTCTGTCGTAGGGGGCTACACCTTC.

The chain uses TRBV27 and TRBJ1-2; D is possibly TRBD1 (5 bases). The CDR3 is 14 residues long. With 6 bases removed from V and 6 bases from J, the gap between germline ends came to 17 bases. Germline loops: CDR1 MNHEY, CDR2 SMNVEV (reference sequence). Written as DNA, the CDR3 is TGTGCCAGCAGGCAAAGCGGCAGGGAGGATGGCTACACCTTC. Encoded protein: CASRQSGREDGYTF.

The chain links TRBV19 to TRBJ2-7; D not resolved. V was trimmed by 5 bases and J by 0 bases, leaving 11 bases between them. Germline V gene sequence: CDR1 LNHDA, CDR2 SQIVND (reference sequence). This CDR3 is built from 14 residues. The CDR3, as DNA: TGTGCCAGTAGTTTCAAGGGTTCCTCCTACGAGCAGTACTTC. Residues: CASSFKGSSYEQYF. Full variable domain (missing parts from reference TRBV19 and TRBJ2-7): DGGITQSPKYLFRKEGQNVTLSCEQNLNHDAMYWYRQDPGQGLRLIYYSQIVNDFQKGDIAEGYSVSREKKESFPLTVTSAQKNPTAFYLCASSFKGSSYEQYFGPGTRLTVT.

The chain couples TRBV11-2 to TRBJ2-1; the D gene is possibly TRBD2 (6 bases). Germline lookup yields CDR1 SGHAT and CDR2 FQNNGV. This CDR3 is built from 17 residues. Trimming took off 2 bases at V and 4 bases at J, with 18 bases between the two ends. The CDR3 DNA is TGTGCCAGCAGCTTAACGGTCAGCCCGGGACTGTACAATGAGCAGTTCTTC. This sequence encodes CASSLTVSPGLYNEQFF.

The rearrangement uses TRBV19 and TRBJ2-3; unclear D gene. Trimming removed 5 bases from V and 3 bases from J, with 15 bases in between. The CDR3 runs 15 residues. Per the germline V gene, CDR1 is LNHDA and CDR2 is SQIVND (reference sequence). This chain's CDR3 is CASSEAFGITDTQYF. The CDR3 DNA sequence: TGTGCCAGTAGTGAGGCGTTTGGGATAACAGATACGCAGTATTTT.

The chain couples TRBV20-1 to TRBJ2-3, with D tentatively TRBD1 (6 bases). The CDR3 consists of 11 residues. Trimming shortened V by 6 bases and J by 5 bases, and 9 bases separated the two germline ends. Germline CDR1 is DFQATT and CDR2 is SNEGSKA (reference sequence). CDR3 bases: TGCAGTGCGGTGACAGGAGATACGCAGTATTTT. Translated, it gives CSAVTGDTQYF.

This clone was found a few times. The chain recombines TRBV4-2 with TRBJ2-2; 9 bases align to TRBD2. Losses at the gene ends were 5 bases for V and 6 bases for J; bases not matched to a gene: 4. The CDR3 has 14 amino acids. Germline CDR1 is LGHNA and CDR2 is YNFKEQ. Written as DNA, the CDR3 is TGTGCCAGCAGCTTCGCGGGGGGGGCCGGGGAGCTGTTTTTT. It translates to CASSFAGGAGELFF.